Listed here are 25 T cell receptor beta chains from one sample, sequenced in a study of blood T cells in healthy people across ages. With a J-beta primer mix and a sample-barcoded 5' primer, a second PCR ran roughly 6 to 12 cycles. From the 5' RACE reads, TCRdb called clonotypes with MiXCR, one entry per CDR3 protein. The data hold almost 1 million distinct CDR3 sequences, with roughly 47% observed a single time. Source material: blood. The origin of the receptors is a woman aged 60-75 years in good health.

This clonotype was detected only a few times. The chain is built from TRBV5-6 and TRBJ2-6, with 8 bases aligning to TRBD1. V lost 1 base to trimming and J lost 3 bases; unmatched junction nucleotides: 3. The CDR3 is 16 residues long. Germline V lookup: CDR1 SGHDT, CDR2 YYEEEE. CDR3: CASSLTGGGGANVLTF. CDR3 in DNA: TGTGCCAGCAGCTTGACAGGGGGAGGTGGGGCCAACGTCCTGACTTTC.

The chain employs TRBV24-1 and TRBJ2-4; 10 positions agree with TRBD1. This CDR3 region has 15 residues. J gave up 5 bases and V 5 bases, and 5 bases lay outside the gene matches. Germline V CDR1 and CDR2: KGHDR, SFDVKD. In DNA, the CDR3 is TGTGCCACCAGTGCCCCCGGGACAGGGGAAAACATTCAGTACTTC. Protein: CATSAPGTGENIQYF.

The genes are TRBV3-1 and TRBJ2-5, with a possible D match to TRBD2 (7 bases). The V gene's germline CDR1 is LGHDT and CDR2 YNNKEL (reference sequence). The V and J ends lost 1 base and 0 bases respectively, with 12 bases between them. This CDR3 has 16 residues. The CDR3 loop reads CASSQGGGGYQETQYF. CDR3 nucleotides: TGTGCCAGCAGCCAAGGAGGGGGAGGGTACCAAGAGACCCAGTACTTC.

This clonotype appeared a few times. The chain employs TRBV7-2 and TRBJ2-5; D tentatively reads TRBD1 or TRBD2 (5 bases each). V was pared by 6 bases and J by 5 bases, with 16 bases between. CDR1 SGHTA and CDR2 FQGNSA come from the germline V gene. This CDR3 is 14 amino acids long. Here the CDR3 DNA reads TGTGCCAGCAGGTCCGGGACCGAGGTGGAGACCCAGTACTTC. It codes for CASRSGTEVETQYF.

This clonotype was observed a few times. The V call is TRBV20-1, the J call TRBJ2-7; weak D call: TRBD1 (6 bases). V was pared by 4 bases and J by 2 bases, with 12 bases between. The CDR3 length is 13 residues. The germline V gene has CDR1 DFQATT and CDR2 SNEGSKA (reference sequence). CDR3 sequence: CSAKQGFAYEQYF. The CDR3 nucleotides are TGCAGTGCTAAACAGGGCTTCGCCTACGAGCAGTACTTC.

This chain uses TRBV4-3 with TRBJ1-4; D is unresolved. Trimming pared 3 bases from V and 2 bases from J, leaving 13 bases between. The germline gives CDR1 LGHNA, CDR2 YSLEER. The CDR3 runs 16 residues. This chain's CDR3 is CASSQGGDSTNEKLFF. CDR3 DNA: TGCGCCAGCAGCCAGGGTGGTGACTCGACTAATGAAAAACTGTTTTTT.

This clonotype was picked up a small number of times. The chain recombines TRBV6-2 or TRBV6-3 with TRBJ2-4; D remains ambiguous. The J call may not be correct, given that the DNA end is closer to TRBJ2-7. The germline CDR1 and CDR2 sequences are MNHEY and SVGEGT. The CDR3 loop spans 13 amino acids. The CDR3 coding sequence is TGTGCCAGCAGTTCGGTGCGGTTTTACGAGCAGTACTTC. As protein: CASSSVRFYEQYF.

Only a few counts were recorded for this clonotype. The rearrangement links TRBV10-3 to TRBJ2-7, with D possibly TRBD1 on 6 matching bases. V was shortened by 6 bases and J by 3 bases, with 15 bases between the two germline ends. This CDR3 is built from 14 residues. Germline V CDR1 and CDR2: ENHRY, SYGVKD. The CDR3 protein is CAISPTGTHYEQYF. In DNA, the CDR3 is TGTGCCATCAGCCCAACCGGGACACACTACGAGCAGTACTTC.

The rearrangement uses TRBV21-1 and TRBJ2-1; the table gives TRBD1 as D, unverified against the DNA. The J call could be wrong; TRBJ2-7 is a better fit for the DNA end. TRBV21-1 is a pseudogene. The CDR3 extends over 15 amino acids. The CDR3: CASSLGGGGGHEQYF. In nucleotides, the CDR3 is TGTGCCAGCAGTTTAGGGGGTGGGGGTGGGCACGAGCAGTACTTC.

The chain carries TRBV4-1 and TRBJ2-7; 9 bases align to TRBD2. Germline CDR1 is MGHRA and CDR2 is YSYEKL. CDR3 length equals 17 residues. V trimming: 5 bases; J trimming: 4 bases; junction bases outside the gene matches: 15. The CDR3 protein is CASSYNPFSGSRYEQYF. DNA of the CDR3: TGCGCCAGCAGCTACAACCCCTTTAGCGGGAGTCGGTACGAGCAGTACTTC.

CDR3 in DNA: TGCAGTGCTACCAAGGGACAGCCGAATCAGCCCCAGCATTTT. Encoded protein: CSATKGQPNQPQHF. This sequence joins TRBV20-1 and TRBJ1-5; TRBD1 matches at 7 bases. Germline CDR1 is DFQATT and CDR2 is SNEGSKA (reference sequence). The CDR3 is made up of 14 amino acids. The junction had 7 bases not matched to a gene; V was cut back by 4 bases and J by 4 bases.

The chain has TRBV4-1 and TRBJ2-7, with 7 bases that match TRBD2. In germline, CDR1 is MGHRA, CDR2 YSYEKL. The CDR3 extends over 16 amino acids. V was pared by 1 base and J by 0 bases, with 6 bases of the junction left unmatched. This chain's CDR3 is CASSQGTGGNSYEQYF. The CDR3 DNA reads TGCGCCAGCAGCCAAGGGACCGGGGGGAACTCCTACGAGCAGTACTTC.

Note on this clonotype: A junction boundary mismatches the germline segment, possibly from a read error. The chain is built from TRBV28 and TRBJ2-1, with D perhaps being TRBD1 or TRBD2 (5 bases each). The germline V gene encodes CDR1 MDHEN and CDR2 SYDVKM. The CDR3 has 17 amino acids. The CDR3 nucleotides are TGTGCCAGCAGCCACCCGGGACGAGGCCGCTCCTATAATGAGCAGTTCTTC. It codes for CASSHPGRGRSYNEQFF.

This clonotype was seen repeatedly, ten times or more. This chain links TRBV12-3 or TRBV12-4 with TRBJ2-5; unclear D gene. Between the trimmed V and J ends, which lost 4 bases and 5 bases, there was a span of 11 bases. This CDR3 has 13 amino acids. The DNA for the CDR3 is TGTGCCAGCAGTTCTGGGATTGGGGAGACCCAGTACTTC. It yields the protein CASSSGIGETQYF.

This clonotype was found a few times. CDR3 sequence (DNA): TGTGCCAGCAGGAGAGCGGGAGGGCCGCTAGATACGCAGTATTTT. Residues: CASRRAGGPLDTQYF. V and J are TRBV7-2 and TRBJ2-3, with 10 bases identical to TRBD2. CDR1 SGHTA and CDR2 FQGNSA come from the germline V gene. The CDR3 is 15 residues long. The V gene end was trimmed by 6 bases and the J gene end by 5 bases; junction bases not matched to a gene: 8.

This clonotype turned up a few times. This chain joins TRBV20-1 and TRBJ2-1, with a tentative D call TRBD2 (6 bases). CDR3 length equals 14 residues. Germline lookup yields CDR1 DFQATT and CDR2 SNEGSKA (reference sequence). V was cut by 6 bases and J by 5 bases, with 17 bases left in between. The CDR3 is CSAESFGSHNEQFF. CDR3 coding DNA: TGCAGTGCCGAATCATTCGGGAGTCACAATGAGCAGTTCTTC.

The chain recombines TRBV20-1 with TRBJ1-1, with D possibly matching TRBD1 (5 bases). In germline, CDR1 is DFQATT, CDR2 SNEGSKA (reference sequence). The CDR3 loop spans 10 amino acids. The CDR3 nucleotides are TGCAGGGCAGGGAAAGTAGAAGCTTTCTTT. Translated: CRAGKVEAFF.

About this clonotype itself: A much larger clone differs by one base, so this may be a read error. The rearrangement joins TRBV4-2 to TRBJ2-7; 12 bases map to TRBD2. CDR3 length equals 17 residues. Germline CDR1 reads LGHNA; CDR2 reads YNFKEQ. Germline trimming cut 4 bases from V and 7 bases from J; bases unmatched to any gene: 14. Written as DNA, the CDR3 is TGTGCCAGCAGCCCAAGTGGGGCGGCTAGCGGGAGGGAAGAGCAGTACTTC. Protein sequence: CASSPSGAASGREEQYF.

This chain uses TRBV5-1 with TRBJ2-3; D remains ambiguous. With 0 bases removed from V and 0 bases from J, the gap between germline ends came to 11 bases. The CDR3 loop spans 16 amino acids. Germline V gene lookup returns CDR1 SGHRS and CDR2 YFSETQ. The CDR3 loop is CASSLEGSPSTDTQYF. CDR3 DNA: TGCGCCAGCAGCTTGGAAGGGTCCCCTAGCACAGATACGCAGTATTTT.

This clonotype has more than one count but fewer than ten. The J gene is TRBJ2-1, the V gene TRBV7-2; TRBD1 matches at 12 bases. Germline V gene sequence: CDR1 SGHTA, CDR2 FQGNSA. The CDR3 totals 14 residues. With V trimmed by 4 bases and J by 7 bases, 2 bases remained unmatched. CDR3: CASSWDRGRNEQFF. Here the CDR3 DNA reads TGTGCCAGCAGCTGGGACAGGGGGCGGAATGAGCAGTTCTTC. The variable domain in full, with the rest retrieved from reference TRBV7-2 and TRBJ2-1, is GAGVSQSPSNKVTEKGKDVELRCDPISGHTALYWYRQSLGQGLEFLIYFQGNSAPDKSGLPSDRFSAERTGGSVSTLTIQRTQQEDSAVYLCASSWDRGRNEQFFGPGTRLTVL.

The chain combines TRBV7-2 with TRBJ2-7, with a weak D call TRBD2 (5 bases). In germline, CDR1 is SGHTA, CDR2 FQGNSA. This CDR3 has 15 residues. Trimming pared 5 bases from V and 2 bases from J, leaving 16 bases between. DNA of the CDR3: TGTACCAGCAGCATGGGGAGAGGGCCCACCTACGAGCAGTACTTC. Encoded protein: CTSSMGRGPTYEQYF.

In regard to this clonotype: This could be a read error, since a much larger clone is one nucleotide away. Here the CDR3 reads CASTEGYEQYF. CDR3 in DNA: TGTGCCAGCACCGAGGGGTACGAGCAGTACTTC. V gene TRBV6-6 combines with J gene TRBJ2-5, with D perhaps being TRBD1 or TRBD2 (5 bases each). The last part of the DNA fits TRBJ2-7 better; the J call may be wrong. Germline CDR1 reads MNHNY; CDR2 reads SVGAGI (reference sequence). The CDR3 sequence is 11 residues long.

This chain uses TRBV12-3 or TRBV12-4 with TRBJ1-5, with D hard to call. This CDR3 has 16 residues. Trimming removed 3 bases at V and 6 bases at J, with 18 bases between. CDR3 region: CASSLRRIGLGQPQHF. CDR3 bases: TGTGCCAGCAGTTTGCGGCGGATAGGTTTAGGTCAGCCCCAGCATTTT.

About this clonotype itself: One end of the junction fails to match germline, which may point to a read error. The chain is built from TRBV28 and TRBJ2-5; perhaps TRBD1 as D (6 bases). The CDR3 contains 15 residues. CDR1 is MDHEN and CDR2 is SYDVKM in the germline V gene. CDR3 residues: CASSFRGPYQEAQYF. The CDR3 DNA follows: TGTGCCAGCAGTTTCAGGGGCCCGTACCAAGAGGCCCAGTACTTC.

CDR3: CASSQQGAGVGETQYF. The CDR3 DNA is TGTGCCAGCAGCCAGCAGGGGGCGGGAGTAGGGGAGACCCAGTACTTC. V is TRBV27 and J is TRBJ2-5; tentatively, D is TRBD1 (8 bases). The CDR3 runs to 16 residues. V shed 6 bases and J shed 5 bases, with 22 bases lying between them. Germline V gene lookup returns CDR1 MNHEY and CDR2 SMNVEV (reference sequence).